This passage covers 25 T cell receptor beta chains from one sample sequenced in a study of regulatory T cells in long-lasting Graves disease. TCR beta libraries were built with iRepertoire HTBI primers and Arm-PCR of CDR3 regions. TCRdb reprocessed the multiplex PCR reads via MiXCR and lists one record per CDR3 protein. The sample holds around 510,000 distinct CDR3 sequences; 20% to 25% are singletons and the top ten take over 7.5%. As to time point: persistent/refractory GD, antithyroid drugs over 5 years with positive TRAb. From PBMCs, RNA was extracted and then used to make the TCR library. The source material was peripheral blood mononuclear cells (PBMCs), sampled when the disease was refractory, from a patient treated with antithyroid drugs. Every receptor here comes from a female donor with Graves disease.

This clonotype was recorded at least ten times. The chain carries TRBV28 and TRBJ1-4, with 9 bases matching TRBD1. Germline V gene data show CDR1 as MDHEN and CDR2 as SYDVKM. This CDR3 has 15 residues. V was clipped by 4 bases and J by 5 bases; unmatched bases: 5. Here the CDR3 DNA reads TGTGCCAGCAGTTCGCTGGACAGGGGAAATGAAAAACTGTTTTTT. It encodes CASSSLDRGNEKLFF.

This clonotype has a count of ten or more. The rearrangement uses TRBV3-1 and TRBJ2-7, with a possible D match to TRBD1 (5 bases). The ends were cut back, 1 base at V and 10 bases at J, with 14 bases in the middle. The CDR3 loop spans 13 amino acids. Looked up from germline, CDR1 is LGHDT and CDR2 is YNNKEL (reference sequence). CDR3 loop: CASSQAIKGNQYF. The DNA for the CDR3 is TGTGCCAGCAGCCAAGCTATAAAGGGGAACCAGTACTTC.

This clonotype was seen a handful of times. The chain recombines TRBV4-1 with TRBJ2-4, with D possibly being TRBD1 or TRBD2 (7 bases each). The CDR3 runs 14 residues. In germline, CDR1 is MGHRA, CDR2 YSYEKL. The V gene lost 1 base and the J gene lost 7 bases, with 11 bases spanning the gap. The CDR3 nucleotides read TGCGCCAGCAGCCAAGGGGAGGGGGCCAACATTCAGTACTTC. Encoded protein: CASSQGEGANIQYF.

This clonotype occurred a few times. J is TRBJ1-1 and V is TRBV19; D remains unclear. CDR1 LNHDA and CDR2 SQIVND come from the germline V gene (reference sequence). The CDR3 spans 14 residues. V shed 6 bases and J shed 6 bases, with 17 bases lying between them. The CDR3 DNA follows: TGTGCCAGTAGGCACGGTGCCCGACTCCCTGAAGCTTTCTTT. It translates to CASRHGARLPEAFF.

The rearrangement joins TRBV28 to TRBJ1-5, with TRBD1 identical over 7 bases. CDR1 MDHEN and CDR2 SYDVKM come from the germline V gene. This CDR3 region has 13 residues. J was trimmed by 5 bases and V by 6 bases; bases with no gene match: 4. The CDR3: CASRPQGDQPQHF. In nucleotides, the CDR3 is TGTGCCAGCAGACCCCAGGGGGATCAGCCCCAGCATTTT.

The sample holds many counts of this clonotype. The chain couples TRBV7-2 to TRBJ1-5; D gene ambiguous. Germline V CDR1 and CDR2: SGHTA, FQGNSA. This CDR3 is built from 13 residues. Trimming removed 4 bases from V and 4 bases from J, with 8 bases in between. The CDR3 DNA follows: TGTGCCAGCAGCTCCCGGCGAAATCAGCCCCAGCATTTT. It codes for CASSSRRNQPQHF.

In its sample, this clonotype was seen many times. The chain recombines TRBV28 with TRBJ2-7, with TRBD2 identical over 11 bases. This CDR3 is 15 amino acids long. V lost 6 bases to trimming and J lost 4 bases; unmatched junction nucleotides: 8. The germline gives CDR1 MDHEN, CDR2 SYDVKM. As DNA, the CDR3 is TGTGCCAGCAGCTTAGGGCTAGCGGGAGGTTACGAGCAGTACTTC. Translated: CASSLGLAGGYEQYF.

This clonotype was seen only a few times. The V and J genes are TRBV29-1 and TRBJ1-2; weak D call: TRBD1 (6 bases). This CDR3 has 13 residues. Trimming removed 2 bases from V and 5 bases from J, with 12 bases in between. CDR1 is SQVTM, CDR2 ANQGSEA, per germline. CDR3 DNA sequence: TGCAGCGTTGAACAGGGGTTGGGGTATGGCTACACCTTC. It encodes CSVEQGLGYGYTF.

This clonotype was recorded many times. This chain uses TRBV12-3 or TRBV12-4 with TRBJ1-5, with D uncertain. This CDR3 is built from 14 residues. The V end lost 1 base, the J end lost 6 bases, and 10 bases lay between the germline ends. CDR3 loop: CASSLGGASQPQHF. Here the CDR3 DNA reads TGTGCCAGCAGTTTAGGGGGTGCGAGTCAGCCCCAGCATTTT.

In this sample, this clonotype turned up many times. The chain uses TRBV7-3 and TRBJ2-7; tentatively, D is TRBD1 or TRBD2 (5 bases each). Germline assignment: CDR1 SGHTA and CDR2 FQGTGA. V was clipped by 5 bases and J by 3 bases, with 14 bases between them. The CDR3 length is 14 residues. CDR3 residues: CASSHPGRDYEQYF. The CDR3 DNA reads TGTGCCAGCAGCCACCCGGGACGGGACTACGAGCAGTACTTC. Using reference TRBV7-3 and TRBJ2-7 for the parts outside the CDR3, the full variable domain is GAGVSQTPSNKVTEKGKYVELRCDPISGHTALYWYRQSLGQGPEFLIYFQGTGAADDSGLPNDRFFAVRPEGSVSTLKIQRTERGDSAVYLCASSHPGRDYEQYFGPGTRLTVT.

This clonotype was found many times. This rearrangement joins TRBV2 to TRBJ2-5; 8 nucleotides align to TRBD2. V lost 7 bases and J lost 3; bases outside the gene matches: 13. The germline V gene encodes CDR1 SNHLY and CDR2 FYNNEI. This CDR3 has 16 amino acids. For the CDR3, the DNA is TGTGCCAGCATCATCTCTCCGGGGGGGGTTAAAGAGACCCAGTACTTC. Residues: CASIISPGGVKETQYF.

This clonotype was seen a handful of times. DNA of the CDR3: TGTGCCAGCAGCTTAGAGGGGTCTAGCGGGGAGCAGTTCTTC. Amino acids: CASSLEGSSGEQFF. The J gene is TRBJ2-1, the V gene TRBV11-2, with 8 positions matching TRBD2. Germline values: CDR1 SGHAT, CDR2 FQNNGV. Unmatched junction bases numbered 5, after V lost 0 bases and J lost 10 bases. This CDR3 is 14 amino acids long.

The sample holds one count of this clonotype. The chain employs TRBV6-1 and TRBJ1-3, with D possibly matching TRBD1 (6 bases). Germline V lookup: CDR1 MNHNS, CDR2 SASEGT. CDR3 length equals 13 residues. The V end was cut by 6 bases, the J end by 4 bases, with 10 bases between. The CDR3 region has the DNA TGTGCCAGCAGGGGTGACAGGGGAAACACCATATATTTT. Translating gives CASRGDRGNTIYF.

On this clonotype: The junction departs from germline at one end; a sequencing error may be responsible. V gene TRBV25-1 combines with J gene TRBJ2-7, with TRBD2 matching 7 bases. The germline V gene encodes CDR1 MGHDK and CDR2 SYGVNS. The CDR3 runs to 14 residues. The CDR3 DNA reads as TGTGCCAGCAGTGAATTTGGGGACTACTACGAGCGGTACTTC. Residues: CASSEFGDYYERYF.

About this clonotype itself: A much bigger clone sits one base away, suggesting this may be a read error. V usage is TRBV3-1 and J usage is TRBJ1-4, with 7 bases identical to TRBD1. CDR3 size: 15 residues. Germline V gives CDR1 LGHDT, CDR2 YNNKEL (reference sequence). CDR3 sequence reads: CVSSRTTGWSEKLFF. The CDR3 DNA reads as TGTGTCAGCAGCCGTACGACAGGGTGGTCTGAAAAACTGTTTTTT.

The chain links TRBV7-3 to TRBJ1-1; 7 bases map to TRBD1. Unmatched junction bases numbered 9, after V lost 5 bases and J lost 6 bases. This CDR3 is 14 amino acids long. Germline V gene data show CDR1 as SGHTA and CDR2 as FQGTGA. The CDR3 spells CASSLQPGGSEAFF. CDR3 bases: TGTGCCAGCAGCCTACAACCAGGGGGTTCTGAAGCTTTCTTT.

At least ten counts were recorded for this clonotype. The chain joins TRBV28 to TRBJ2-5, with a possible D match to TRBD1 (6 bases). The V end was cut by 5 bases, the J end by 2 bases, with 15 bases between. The CDR3 has 15 residues. Germline V gene lookup returns CDR1 MDHEN and CDR2 SYDVKM. The CDR3 DNA follows: TGTGCCAGCAGTAGTGGACAGACCCTACAAGAGACCCAGTACTTC. Translating it yields CASSSGQTLQETQYF.

This clonotype was observed many times. The J gene is TRBJ1-2, the V gene TRBV6-5; D is possibly TRBD1 (5 bases). Trimming left V 4 bases short and J 3 bases short, with 9 bases between. CDR1 and CDR2 (germline): MNHEY, SVGAGI. This CDR3 has 13 amino acids. CDR3 nucleotides: TGTGCCAGCAGTTCGGGACTCTACTATGGCTACACCTTC. Residues: CASSSGLYYGYTF.

This chain uses TRBV6-1 with TRBJ2-5; D possibly corresponds to TRBD1 (5 bases). The CDR3 is 16 residues long. V was cut by 7 bases and J by 1 base, with 19 bases left in between. The V gene's germline CDR1 is MNHNS and CDR2 SASEGT. This chain's CDR3 is CASTVEGVIFQETQYF. The CDR3 bases are TGTGCCAGCACGGTAGAAGGGGTAATCTTCCAAGAGACCCAGTACTTC.

This clonotype was observed at least ten times. DNA of the CDR3: TGTGCCAGCGCCTGGACTAGCGGGCGTTCCGAGCAGTACTTC. As protein: CASAWTSGRSEQYF. J is TRBJ2-7 and V is TRBV12-3 or TRBV12-4, with TRBD2 matching 11 bases. J gave up 6 bases and V 8 bases, and 9 bases lay outside the gene matches. CDR3 length: 14 residues.

This clonotype was recorded many times. The rearrangement uses TRBV18 and TRBJ1-6, with D possibly TRBD1 on 6 matching bases. The CDR3 has 15 amino acids. V dropped 2 bases and J dropped 10 bases, with 15 bases sitting between them. CDR1 and CDR2 (germline): KGHSH, LQKENI. CDR3 loop: CASSPKESGVSPLHF. The CDR3 DNA reads as TGTGCCAGCTCACCAAAAGAATCAGGGGTCTCACCCCTCCACTTT.

The chain joins TRBV6-2 or TRBV6-3 to TRBJ2-4, with TRBD2 as a possible D gene (5 bases). The CDR3 consists of 13 residues. The V and J ends lost 1 base and 4 bases respectively, with 5 bases between them. Per germline, CDR1 MNHEY and CDR2 SVGEGT. DNA of the CDR3: TGTGCCAGCAGTTACTGGGAGAAAAACATTCAGTACTTC. Translation gives CASSYWEKNIQYF.

This chain connects TRBV5-1 to TRBJ1-5; D not resolved. Germline V gene lookup returns CDR1 SGHRS and CDR2 YFSETQ. CDR3 length equals 15 residues. V was cut by 0 bases and J by 3 bases, with 10 bases left in between. The CDR3, as DNA: TGCGCCAGCAGCTTGGATGGACGGCTCAATCAGCCCCAGCATTTT. Translation: CASSLDGRLNQPQHF.

A word on this clonotype: A much larger clone differs from this one at a single base, so this may be a read error. CDR3 coding DNA: TGTGCCACCGGAGGGGGTACCTCCTACGAGCAGTACTTC. Residues: CATGGGTSYEQYF. V gene TRBV2 combines with J gene TRBJ2-7; D assignment may be TRBD1 or TRBD2 (6 bases each). CDR1 SNHLY and CDR2 FYNNEI come from the germline V gene. CDR3 length: 13 residues. Trimming shortened V by 10 bases and J by 0 bases, and 13 bases separated the two germline ends. Filled out from reference TRBV2 and TRBJ2-7, the complete variable domain reads EPEVTQTPSHQVTQMGQEVILRCVPISNHLYFYWYRQILGQKVEFLVSFYNNEISEKSEIFDDQFSVERPDGSNFTLKIRSTKLEDSAMYFCATGGGTSYEQYFGPGTRLTVT.

Here the CDR3 DNA reads TGTGCCAGCAGCTCCCTGGTGGGGAAAACCGGGGAGCTGTTTTTT. Translated: CASSSLVGKTGELFF. V usage is TRBV11-2 and J usage is TRBJ2-2; D is unresolved. V was cut by 4 bases and J by 5 bases, with 14 bases left in between. CDR1 SGHAT and CDR2 FQNNGV come from the germline V gene. The CDR3 length is 15 residues.